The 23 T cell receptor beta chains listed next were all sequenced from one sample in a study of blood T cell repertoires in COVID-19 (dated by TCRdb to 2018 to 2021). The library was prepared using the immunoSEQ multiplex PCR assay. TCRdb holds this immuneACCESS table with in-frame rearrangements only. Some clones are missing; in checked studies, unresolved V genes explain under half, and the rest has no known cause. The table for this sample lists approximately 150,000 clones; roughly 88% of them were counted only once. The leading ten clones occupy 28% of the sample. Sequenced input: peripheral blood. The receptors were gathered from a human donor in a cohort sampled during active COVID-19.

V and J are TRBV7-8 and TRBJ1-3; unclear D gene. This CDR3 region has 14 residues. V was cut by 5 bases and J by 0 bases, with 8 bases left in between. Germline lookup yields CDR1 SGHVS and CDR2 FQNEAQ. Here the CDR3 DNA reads TGTGCCAGCAGCCCGAGGGTCTCTGGAAACACCATATATTTT. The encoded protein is CASSPRVSGNTIYF.

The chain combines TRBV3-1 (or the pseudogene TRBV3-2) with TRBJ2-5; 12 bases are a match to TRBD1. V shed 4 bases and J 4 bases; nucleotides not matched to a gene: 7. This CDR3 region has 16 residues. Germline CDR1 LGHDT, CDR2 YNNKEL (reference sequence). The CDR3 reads CASSRPGTGGAETQYF. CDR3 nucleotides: TGTGCCAGCAGCCGCCCCGGGACAGGGGGCGCAGAGACCCAGTACTTC.

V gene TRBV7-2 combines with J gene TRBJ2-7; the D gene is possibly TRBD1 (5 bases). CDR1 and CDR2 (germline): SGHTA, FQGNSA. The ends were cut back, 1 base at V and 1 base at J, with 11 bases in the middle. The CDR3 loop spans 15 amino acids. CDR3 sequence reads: CASSLVGALSYEQYF. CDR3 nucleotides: TGTGCCAGCAGCTTAGTAGGGGCCCTTTCCTACGAGCAGTACTTC.

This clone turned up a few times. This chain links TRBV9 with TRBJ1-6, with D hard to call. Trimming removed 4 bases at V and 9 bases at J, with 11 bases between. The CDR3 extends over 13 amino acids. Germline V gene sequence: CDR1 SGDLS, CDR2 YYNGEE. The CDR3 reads CASSPLGSSPLHF. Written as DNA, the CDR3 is TGTGCCAGCAGCCCCCTGGGGAGTTCACCCCTCCACTTT.

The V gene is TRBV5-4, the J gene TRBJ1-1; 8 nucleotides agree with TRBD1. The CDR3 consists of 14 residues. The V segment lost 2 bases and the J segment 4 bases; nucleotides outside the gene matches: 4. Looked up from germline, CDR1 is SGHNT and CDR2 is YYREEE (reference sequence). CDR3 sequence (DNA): TGTGCCAGCAGCTTCGCAGGGGGCGTCACTGAAGCTTTCTTT. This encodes CASSFAGGVTEAFF.

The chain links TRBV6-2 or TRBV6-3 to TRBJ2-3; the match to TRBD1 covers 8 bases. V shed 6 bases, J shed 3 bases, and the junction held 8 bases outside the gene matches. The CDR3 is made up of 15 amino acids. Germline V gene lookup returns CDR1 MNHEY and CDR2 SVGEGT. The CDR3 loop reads CASSKRDRRTDTQYF. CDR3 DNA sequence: TGTGCCAGCAGCAAACGGGACAGGAGGACAGATACGCAGTATTTT.

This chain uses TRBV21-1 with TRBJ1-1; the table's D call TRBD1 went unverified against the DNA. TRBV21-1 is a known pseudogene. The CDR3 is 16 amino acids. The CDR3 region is CASSKVPGRLNTEAFF. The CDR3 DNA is TGTGCCAGCAGCAAAGTTCCTGGCAGGTTGAACACTGAAGCTTTCTTT.

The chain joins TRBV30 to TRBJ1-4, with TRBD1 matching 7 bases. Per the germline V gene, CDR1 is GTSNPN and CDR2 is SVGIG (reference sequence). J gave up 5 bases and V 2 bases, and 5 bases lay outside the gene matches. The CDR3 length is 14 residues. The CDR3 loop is CAWSLTGLNEKLFF. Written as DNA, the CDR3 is TGTGCCTGGAGTCTGACAGGGTTAAATGAAAAACTGTTTTTT.

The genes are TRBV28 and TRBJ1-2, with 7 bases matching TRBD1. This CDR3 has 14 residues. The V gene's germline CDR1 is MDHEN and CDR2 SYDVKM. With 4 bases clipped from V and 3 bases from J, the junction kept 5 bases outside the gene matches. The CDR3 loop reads CASSSEGTDYGYTF. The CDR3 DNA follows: TGTGCCAGCAGTTCGGAGGGGACAGACTATGGCTACACCTTC.

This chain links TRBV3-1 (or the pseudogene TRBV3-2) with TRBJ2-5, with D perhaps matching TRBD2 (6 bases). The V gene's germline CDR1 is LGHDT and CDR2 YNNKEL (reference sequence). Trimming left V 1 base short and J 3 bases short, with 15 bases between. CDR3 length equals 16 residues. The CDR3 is CASSQGARAGKETQYF. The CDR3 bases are TGTGCCAGCAGCCAAGGGGCCAGGGCGGGAAAAGAGACCCAGTACTTC.

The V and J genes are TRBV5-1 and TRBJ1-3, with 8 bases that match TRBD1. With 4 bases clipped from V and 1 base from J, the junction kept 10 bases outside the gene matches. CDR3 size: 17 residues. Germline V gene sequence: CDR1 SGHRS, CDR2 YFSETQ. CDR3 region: CASSTRQGRNSGNTIYF. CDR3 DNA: TGCGCCAGCAGCACCCGACAGGGGCGAAATTCTGGAAACACCATATATTTT.

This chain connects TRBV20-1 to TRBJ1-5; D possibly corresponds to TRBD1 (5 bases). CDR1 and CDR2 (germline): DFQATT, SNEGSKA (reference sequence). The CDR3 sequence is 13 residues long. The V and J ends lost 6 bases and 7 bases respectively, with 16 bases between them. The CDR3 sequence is CSASQGSGQPQHF. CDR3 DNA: TGCAGTGCGAGTCAGGGTTCCGGACAGCCCCAGCATTTT.

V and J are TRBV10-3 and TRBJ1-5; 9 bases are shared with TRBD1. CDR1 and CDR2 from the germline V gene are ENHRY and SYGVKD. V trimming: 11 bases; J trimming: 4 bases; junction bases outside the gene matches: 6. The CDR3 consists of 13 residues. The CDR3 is CASGGTGNQPQHF. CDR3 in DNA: TGTGCCTCTGGGGGGACAGGGAATCAGCCCCAGCATTTT.

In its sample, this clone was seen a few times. As DNA, the CDR3 is TGTGCCAGCAGACCTGACAGGGGGCGTTGGACTGAAGCTTTCTTT. It yields the protein CASRPDRGRWTEAFF. This sequence joins TRBV6-5 and TRBJ1-1; 10 nucleotides align to TRBD1. Losses at the gene ends were 6 bases for V and 5 bases for J; bases not matched to a gene: 9. Germline V CDR1 and CDR2: MNHEY, SVGAGI. The CDR3 is made up of 15 amino acids.

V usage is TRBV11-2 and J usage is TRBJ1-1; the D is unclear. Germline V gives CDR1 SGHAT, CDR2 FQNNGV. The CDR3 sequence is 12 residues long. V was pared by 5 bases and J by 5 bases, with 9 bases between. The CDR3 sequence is CASSPYLTEAFF. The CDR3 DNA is TGTGCCAGCAGCCCATACTTGACTGAAGCTTTCTTT.

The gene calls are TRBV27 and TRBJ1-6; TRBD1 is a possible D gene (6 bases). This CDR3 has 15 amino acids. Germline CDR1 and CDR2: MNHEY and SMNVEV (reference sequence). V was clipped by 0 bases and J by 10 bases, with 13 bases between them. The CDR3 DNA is TGTGCCAGCAGTTTATCGGGAGCGGGGGGCTCACCCCTCCACTTT. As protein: CASSLSGAGGSPLHF.

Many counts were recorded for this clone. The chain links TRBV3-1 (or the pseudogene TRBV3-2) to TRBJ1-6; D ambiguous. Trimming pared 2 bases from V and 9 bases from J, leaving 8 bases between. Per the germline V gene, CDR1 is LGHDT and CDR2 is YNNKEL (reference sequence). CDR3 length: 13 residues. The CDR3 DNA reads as TGTGCCAGCAGCCAACGGGGTGTTTCACCCCTCCACTTT. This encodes CASSQRGVSPLHF.

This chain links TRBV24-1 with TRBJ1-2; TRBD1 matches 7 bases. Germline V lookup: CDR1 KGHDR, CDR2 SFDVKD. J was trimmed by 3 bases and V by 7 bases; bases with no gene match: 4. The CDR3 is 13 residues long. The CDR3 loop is CATSADRDYGYTF. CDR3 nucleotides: TGTGCCACCAGCGCTGACAGGGACTATGGCTACACCTTC.

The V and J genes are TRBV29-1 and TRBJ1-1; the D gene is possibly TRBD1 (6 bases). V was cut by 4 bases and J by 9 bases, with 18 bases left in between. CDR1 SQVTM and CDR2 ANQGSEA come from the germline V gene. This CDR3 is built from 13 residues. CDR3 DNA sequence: TGCAGCGTTGCCGGGAGGACAGATTTCAAAGCTTTCTTT. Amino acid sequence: CSVAGRTDFKAFF.

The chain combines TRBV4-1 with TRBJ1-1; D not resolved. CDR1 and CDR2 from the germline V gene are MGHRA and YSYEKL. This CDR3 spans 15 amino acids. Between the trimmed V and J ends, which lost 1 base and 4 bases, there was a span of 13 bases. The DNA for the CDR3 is TGCGCCAGCAGCCAAGGGCCGGGGTTCGGCACTGAAGCTTTCTTT. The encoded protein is CASSQGPGFGTEAFF.

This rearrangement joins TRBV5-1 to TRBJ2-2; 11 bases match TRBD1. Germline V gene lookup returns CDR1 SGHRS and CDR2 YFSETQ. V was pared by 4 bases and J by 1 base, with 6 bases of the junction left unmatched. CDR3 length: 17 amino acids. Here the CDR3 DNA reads TGCGCCAGCAGCCTAACCGGGACAGGGGGGAACACCGGGGAGCTGTTTTTT. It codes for CASSLTGTGGNTGELFF.

The CDR3, as DNA: TGTGCCTGGAGTAAGGGACTAGCCGCGGATACGCAGTATTTT. This translates into CAWSKGLAADTQYF. The rearrangement joins TRBV30 to TRBJ2-3; 9 bases are shared with TRBD2. V lost 2 bases, J lost 6 bases, and 6 bases stayed unmatched. The CDR3 sequence is 14 residues long. Per germline, CDR1 GTSNPN and CDR2 SVGIG (reference sequence).

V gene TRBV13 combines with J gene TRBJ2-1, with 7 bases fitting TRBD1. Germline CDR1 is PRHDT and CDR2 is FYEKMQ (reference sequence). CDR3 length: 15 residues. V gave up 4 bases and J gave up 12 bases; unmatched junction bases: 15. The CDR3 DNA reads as TGTGCCAGCAGCTCTACCGGACGGGACAGCTGGTTGCAGTTCTTC. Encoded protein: CASSSTGRDSWLQFF.